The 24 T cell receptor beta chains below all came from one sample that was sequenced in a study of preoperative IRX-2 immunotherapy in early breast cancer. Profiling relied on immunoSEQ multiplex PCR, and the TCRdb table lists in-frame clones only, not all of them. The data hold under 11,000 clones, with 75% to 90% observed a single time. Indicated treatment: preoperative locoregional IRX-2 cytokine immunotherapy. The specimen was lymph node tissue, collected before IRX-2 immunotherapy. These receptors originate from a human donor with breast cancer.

As DNA, the CDR3 is TGTGCCAGTAGTATCGGGCAGCCTTATGGCTACACCTTC. Protein product: CASSIGQPYGYTF. The gene calls are TRBV19 and TRBJ1-2; D gene ambiguous. The V and J ends lost 3 bases and 5 bases respectively, with 10 bases between them. Germline V gives CDR1 LNHDA, CDR2 SQIVND (reference sequence). The CDR3 length is 13 residues.

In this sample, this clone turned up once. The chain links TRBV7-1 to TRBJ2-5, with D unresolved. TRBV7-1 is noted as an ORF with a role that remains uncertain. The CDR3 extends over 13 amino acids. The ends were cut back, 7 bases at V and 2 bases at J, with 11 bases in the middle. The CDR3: CASKWTDQETQYF. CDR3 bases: TGTGCCAGCAAATGGACGGATCAAGAGACCCAGTACTTC.

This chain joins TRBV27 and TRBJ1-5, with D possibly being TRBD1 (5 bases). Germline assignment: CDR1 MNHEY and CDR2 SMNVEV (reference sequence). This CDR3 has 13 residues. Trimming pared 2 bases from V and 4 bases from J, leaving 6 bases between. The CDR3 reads CASSLKGNQPQHF. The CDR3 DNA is TGTGCCAGCAGTTTAAAGGGGAATCAGCCCCAGCATTTT.

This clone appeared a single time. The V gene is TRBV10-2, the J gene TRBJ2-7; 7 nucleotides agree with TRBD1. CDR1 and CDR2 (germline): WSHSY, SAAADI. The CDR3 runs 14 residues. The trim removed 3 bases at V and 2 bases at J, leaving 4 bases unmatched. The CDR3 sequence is CASSDRQGTYEQYF. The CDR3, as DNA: TGCGCCAGCAGTGACCGACAGGGTACCTACGAGCAGTACTTC.

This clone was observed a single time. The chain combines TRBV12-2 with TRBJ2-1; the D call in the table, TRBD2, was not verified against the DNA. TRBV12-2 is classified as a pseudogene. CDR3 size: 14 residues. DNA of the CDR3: TGTGCCTCAGCTGGTGGAGGCTCGAACAATGAGCAGTTCTTC. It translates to CASAGGGSNNEQFF.

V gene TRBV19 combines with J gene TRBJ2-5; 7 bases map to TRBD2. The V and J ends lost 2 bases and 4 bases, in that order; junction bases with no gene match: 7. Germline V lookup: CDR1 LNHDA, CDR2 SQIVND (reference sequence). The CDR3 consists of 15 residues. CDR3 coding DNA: TGTGCCAGTAGTATATGGGGAGGGCCTCGAGAGACCCAGTACTTC. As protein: CASSIWGGPRETQYF. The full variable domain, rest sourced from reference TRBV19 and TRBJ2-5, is DGGITQSPKYLFRKEGQNVTLSCEQNLNHDAMYWYRQDPGQGLRLIYYSQIVNDFQKGDIAEGYSVSREKKESFPLTVTSAQKNPTAFYLCASSIWGGPRETQYFGPGTRLLVL.

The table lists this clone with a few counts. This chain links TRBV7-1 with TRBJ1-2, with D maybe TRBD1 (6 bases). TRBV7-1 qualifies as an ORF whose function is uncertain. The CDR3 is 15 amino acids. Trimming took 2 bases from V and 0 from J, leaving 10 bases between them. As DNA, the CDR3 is TGTGCCAGCAGCTCAAACAGGGTGGCTAACTATGGCTACACCTTC. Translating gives CASSSNRVANYGYTF.

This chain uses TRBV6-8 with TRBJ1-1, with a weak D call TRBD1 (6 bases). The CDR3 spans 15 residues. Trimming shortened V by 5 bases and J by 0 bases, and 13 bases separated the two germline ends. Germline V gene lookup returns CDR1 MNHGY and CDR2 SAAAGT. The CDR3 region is CASSPPTGLNTEAFF. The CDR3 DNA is TGTGCCAGCAGTCCCCCGACAGGATTGAACACTGAAGCTTTCTTT.

CDR3 bases: TGTGCCAGCAGTCAAGGACTAGCGAAGGATGAGCAGTTCTTC. Translation: CASSQGLAKDEQFF. V is TRBV6-8 and J is TRBJ2-1; TRBD2 matches 9 bases. The CDR3 spans 14 residues. The germline gives CDR1 MNHGY, CDR2 SAAAGT. V was pared by 5 bases and J by 8 bases, with 7 bases of the junction left unmatched.

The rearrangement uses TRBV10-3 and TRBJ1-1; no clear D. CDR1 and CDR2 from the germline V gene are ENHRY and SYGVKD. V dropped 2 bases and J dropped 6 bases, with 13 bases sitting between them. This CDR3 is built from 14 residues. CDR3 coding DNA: TGTGCCATCAGTGAGGAGGAGGAAGTAGCTGAAGCTTTCTTT. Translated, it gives CAISEEEEVAEAFF.

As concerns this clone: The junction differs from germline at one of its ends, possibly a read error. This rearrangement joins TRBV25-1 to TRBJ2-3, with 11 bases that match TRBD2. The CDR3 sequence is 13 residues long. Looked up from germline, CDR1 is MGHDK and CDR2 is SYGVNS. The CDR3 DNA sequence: TGTGCCAGCACTGAAGGACTAGCGGGTACGCAGTATTTT. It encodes CASTEGLAGTQYF.

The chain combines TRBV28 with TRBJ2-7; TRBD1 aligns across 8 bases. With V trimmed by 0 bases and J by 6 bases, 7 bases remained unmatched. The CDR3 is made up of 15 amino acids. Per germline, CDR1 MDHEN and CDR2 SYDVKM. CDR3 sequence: CASSLWARGLGEQYF. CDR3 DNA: TGTGCCAGCAGTTTATGGGCCAGGGGGCTTGGCGAGCAGTACTTC. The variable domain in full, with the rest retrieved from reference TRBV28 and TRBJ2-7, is DVKVTQSSRYLVKRTGEKVFLECVQDMDHENMFWYRQDPGLGLRLIYFSYDVKMKEKGDIPEGYSVSREKKERFSLILESASTNQTSMYLCASSLWARGLGEQYFGPGTRLTVT.

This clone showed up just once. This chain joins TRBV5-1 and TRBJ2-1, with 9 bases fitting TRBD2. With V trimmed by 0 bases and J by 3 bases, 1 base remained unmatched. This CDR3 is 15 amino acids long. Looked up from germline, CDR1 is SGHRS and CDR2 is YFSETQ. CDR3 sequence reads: CASSLGGRGYNEQFF. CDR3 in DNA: TGCGCCAGCAGCTTGGGCGGGAGGGGCTACAATGAGCAGTTCTTC.

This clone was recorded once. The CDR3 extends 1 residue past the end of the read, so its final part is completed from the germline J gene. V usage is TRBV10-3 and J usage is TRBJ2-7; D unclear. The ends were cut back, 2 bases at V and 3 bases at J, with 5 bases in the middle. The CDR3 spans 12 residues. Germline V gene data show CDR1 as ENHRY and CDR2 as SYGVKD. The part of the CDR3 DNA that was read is TGTGCCATCAGTGAGAGCGTCTACGAGCAGTAC. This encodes CAISESVYEQY. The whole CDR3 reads CAISESVYEQYF.

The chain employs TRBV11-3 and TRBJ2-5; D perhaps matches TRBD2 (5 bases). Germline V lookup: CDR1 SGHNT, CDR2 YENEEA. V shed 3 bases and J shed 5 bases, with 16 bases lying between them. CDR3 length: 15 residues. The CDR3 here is CASSFLGASSETQYF. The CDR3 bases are TGTGCCAGCAGCTTCTTAGGAGCTAGCAGCGAGACCCAGTACTTC.

This CDR3 reads CASSPQWAGNTIYF. The CDR3 region has the DNA TGTGCCAGCAGTCCTCAATGGGCTGGAAACACCATATATTTT. The gene calls are TRBV6-8 and TRBJ1-3; D is unresolved. CDR1 is MNHGY, CDR2 SAAAGT, per germline. The CDR3 is 14 residues long. Trimming stripped 5 bases from V and 2 bases from J, with 10 bases between.

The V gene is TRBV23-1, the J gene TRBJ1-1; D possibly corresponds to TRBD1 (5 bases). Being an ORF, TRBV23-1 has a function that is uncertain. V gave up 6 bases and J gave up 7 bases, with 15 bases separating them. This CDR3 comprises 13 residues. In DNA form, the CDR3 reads TGCGCCAGCAGCTTGAGGCGGGACTTTGAAGCTTTCTTT. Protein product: CASSLRRDFEAFF.

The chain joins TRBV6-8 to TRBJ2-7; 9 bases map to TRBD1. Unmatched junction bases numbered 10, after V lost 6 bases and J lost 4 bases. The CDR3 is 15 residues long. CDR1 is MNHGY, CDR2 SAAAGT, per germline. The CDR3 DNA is TGTGCCAGCAGAGGGACCGGGACAGGGTTATACGAGCAGTACTTC. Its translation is CASRGTGTGLYEQYF.

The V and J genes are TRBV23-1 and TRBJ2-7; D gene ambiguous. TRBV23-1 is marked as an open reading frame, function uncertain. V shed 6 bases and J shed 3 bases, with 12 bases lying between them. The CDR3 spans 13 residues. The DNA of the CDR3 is TGCGCCAGCAGCTTCAACAGCGACTACGAGCAGTACTTC. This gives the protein CASSFNSDYEQYF.

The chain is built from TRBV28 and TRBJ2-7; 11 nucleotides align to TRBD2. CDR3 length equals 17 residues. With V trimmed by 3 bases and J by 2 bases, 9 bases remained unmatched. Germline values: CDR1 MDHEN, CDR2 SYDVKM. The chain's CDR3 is CASSLGLAGGSAYEQYF. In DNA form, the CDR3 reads TGTGCCAGCAGTTTGGGATTAGCGGGAGGGTCGGCCTACGAGCAGTACTTC.

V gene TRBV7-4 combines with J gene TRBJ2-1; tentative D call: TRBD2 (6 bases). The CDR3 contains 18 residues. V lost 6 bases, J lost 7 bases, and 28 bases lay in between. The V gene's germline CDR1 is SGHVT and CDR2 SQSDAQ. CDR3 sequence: CASSYSFSGDSRSNEQFF. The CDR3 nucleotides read TGTGCCAGCAGTTACTCCTTTTCGGGAGATTCCCGGTCGAATGAGCAGTTCTTC.

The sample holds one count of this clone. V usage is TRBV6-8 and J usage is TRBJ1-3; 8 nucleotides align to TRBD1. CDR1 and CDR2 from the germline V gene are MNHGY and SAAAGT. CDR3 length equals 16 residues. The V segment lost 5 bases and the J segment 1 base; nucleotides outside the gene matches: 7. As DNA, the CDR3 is TGTGCCAGCAGTCGGGACAGGCCCCAATCTGGAAACACCATATATTTT. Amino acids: CASSRDRPQSGNTIYF.

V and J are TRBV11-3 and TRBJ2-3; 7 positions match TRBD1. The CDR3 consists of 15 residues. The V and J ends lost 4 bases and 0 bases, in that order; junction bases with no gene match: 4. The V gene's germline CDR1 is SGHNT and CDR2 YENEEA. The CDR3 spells CASSYRTGSTDTQYF. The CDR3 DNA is TGTGCCAGCAGCTACCGGACAGGTAGCACAGATACGCAGTATTTT.

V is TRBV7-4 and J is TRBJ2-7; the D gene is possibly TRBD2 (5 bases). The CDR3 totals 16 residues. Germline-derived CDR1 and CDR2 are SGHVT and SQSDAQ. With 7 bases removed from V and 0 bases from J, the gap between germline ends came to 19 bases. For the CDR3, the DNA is TGTGCCAGCAACGTGGGTGGCGGGCCCAGCTCCTACGAGCAGTACTTC. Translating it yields CASNVGGGPSSYEQYF.